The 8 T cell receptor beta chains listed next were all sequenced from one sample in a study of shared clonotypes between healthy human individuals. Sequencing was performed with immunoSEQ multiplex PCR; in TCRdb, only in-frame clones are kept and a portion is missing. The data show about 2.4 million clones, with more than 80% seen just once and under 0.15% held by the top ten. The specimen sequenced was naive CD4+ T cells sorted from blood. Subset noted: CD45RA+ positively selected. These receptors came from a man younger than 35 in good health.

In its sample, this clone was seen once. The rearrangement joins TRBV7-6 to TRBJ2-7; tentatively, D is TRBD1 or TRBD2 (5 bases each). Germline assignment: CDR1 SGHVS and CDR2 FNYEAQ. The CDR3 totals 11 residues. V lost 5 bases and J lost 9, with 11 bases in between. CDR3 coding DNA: TGTGCCAGCAGCATCGGGGCTTGGCAGTACTTC. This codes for CASSIGAWQYF.

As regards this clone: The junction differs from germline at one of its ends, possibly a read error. CDR3 sequence: CASSLGRGPSYEQYF. The CDR3 coding sequence is TGTGCTAGCAGCTTAGGCCGGGGGCCCTCCTACGAGCAGTACTTC. J is TRBJ2-7 and V is TRBV7-7; perhaps D is TRBD1 or TRBD2 (6 bases each). The CDR3 loop spans 15 amino acids. Germline V gene sequence: CDR1 SSHAT, CDR2 FNYEAQ (reference sequence).

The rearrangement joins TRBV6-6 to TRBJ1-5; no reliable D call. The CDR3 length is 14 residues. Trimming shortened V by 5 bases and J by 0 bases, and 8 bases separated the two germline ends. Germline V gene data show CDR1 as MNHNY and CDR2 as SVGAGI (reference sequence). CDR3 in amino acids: CASSRAGSNQPQHF. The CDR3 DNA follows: TGTGCCAGCAGTCGGGCGGGTAGCAATCAGCCCCAGCATTTT.

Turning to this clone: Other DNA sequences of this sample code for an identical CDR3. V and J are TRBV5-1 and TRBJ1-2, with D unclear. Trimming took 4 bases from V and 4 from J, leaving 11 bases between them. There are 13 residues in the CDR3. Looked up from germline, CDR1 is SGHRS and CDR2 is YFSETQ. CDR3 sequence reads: CASSPDGSYGYTF. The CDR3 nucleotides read TGCGCCAGCAGCCCAGATGGGAGCTATGGCTACACCTTC.

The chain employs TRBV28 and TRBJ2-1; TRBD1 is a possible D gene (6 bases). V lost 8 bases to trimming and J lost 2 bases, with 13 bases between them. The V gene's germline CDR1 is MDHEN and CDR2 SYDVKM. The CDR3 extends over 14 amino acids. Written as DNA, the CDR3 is TGTGCCAGCTTCCAACAGGGAACCTACAATGAGCAGTTCTTC. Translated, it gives CASFQQGTYNEQFF. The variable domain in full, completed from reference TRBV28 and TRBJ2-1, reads DVKVTQSSRYLVKRTGEKVFLECVQDMDHENMFWYRQDPGLGLRLIYFSYDVKMKEKGDIPEGYSVSREKKERFSLILESASTNQTSMYLCASFQQGTYNEQFFGPGTRLTVL.

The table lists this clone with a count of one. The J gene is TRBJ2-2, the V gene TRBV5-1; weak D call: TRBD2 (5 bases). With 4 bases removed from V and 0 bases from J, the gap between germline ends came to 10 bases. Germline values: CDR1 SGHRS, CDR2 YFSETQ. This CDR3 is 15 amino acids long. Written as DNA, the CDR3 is TGCGCCAGCAGCCAGACTACCTCGAACACCGGGGAGCTGTTTTTT. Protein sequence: CASSQTTSNTGELFF.

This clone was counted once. The CDR3 region is CASSLALNEKTQYF. The CDR3 DNA is TGTGCCAGCAGCTTAGCGCTAAATGAGAAAACGCAGTATTTT. The rearrangement links TRBV7-2 to TRBJ2-3; D is uncertain. Trimming pared 0 bases from V and 9 bases from J, leaving 13 bases between. Germline loops: CDR1 SGHTA, CDR2 FQGNSA. CDR3 length: 14 amino acids.

This CDR3 is CASSQDISGGIQETQYF. The DNA for the CDR3 is TGTGCCAGCAGCCAAGATATCTCGGGAGGGATACAAGAGACCCAGTACTTC. This chain uses TRBV4-2 with TRBJ2-5, with 8 bases matching TRBD2. CDR1 LGHNA and CDR2 YNFKEQ come from the germline V gene. This CDR3 region has 17 residues. V lost 0 bases, J lost 2 bases, and 8 bases stayed unmatched.